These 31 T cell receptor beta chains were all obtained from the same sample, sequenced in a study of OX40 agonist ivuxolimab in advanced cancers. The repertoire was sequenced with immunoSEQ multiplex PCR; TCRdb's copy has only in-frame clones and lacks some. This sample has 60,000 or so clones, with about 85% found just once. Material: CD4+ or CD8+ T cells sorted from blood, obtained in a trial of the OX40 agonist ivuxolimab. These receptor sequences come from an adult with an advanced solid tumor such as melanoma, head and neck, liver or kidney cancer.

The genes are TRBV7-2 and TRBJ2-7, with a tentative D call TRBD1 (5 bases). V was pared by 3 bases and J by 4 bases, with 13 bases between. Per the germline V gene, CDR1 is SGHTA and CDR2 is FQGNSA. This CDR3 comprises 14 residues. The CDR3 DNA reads TGTGCCAGCAGCTTTCTCTCACAGGATTACGAGCAGTACTTC. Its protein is CASSFLSQDYEQYF.

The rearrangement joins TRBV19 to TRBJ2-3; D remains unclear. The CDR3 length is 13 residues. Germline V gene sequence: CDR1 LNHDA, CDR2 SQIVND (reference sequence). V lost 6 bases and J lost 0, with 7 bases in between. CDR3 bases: TGTGCCAGTAGCCGAGACAGCACAGATACGCAGTATTTT. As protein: CASSRDSTDTQYF.

The CDR3 loop reads CASSPGASEKGGEQFF. The DNA for the CDR3 is TGTGCCAGCTCACCAGGCGCTAGCGAGAAGGGAGGTGAGCAGTTCTTC. V and J are TRBV18 and TRBJ2-1; D is possibly TRBD2 (6 bases). CDR3 length equals 16 residues. Germline V gene data show CDR1 as KGHSH and CDR2 as LQKENI. Trimming cost V 2 bases and J 9 bases, with 20 bases left between them.

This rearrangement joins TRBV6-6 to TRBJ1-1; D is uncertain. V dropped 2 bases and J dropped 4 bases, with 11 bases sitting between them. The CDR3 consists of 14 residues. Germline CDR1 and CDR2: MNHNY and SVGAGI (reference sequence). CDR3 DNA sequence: TGTGCCAGCAGTTACAGTAAAGAAGGCACTGAAGCTTTCTTT. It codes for CASSYSKEGTEAFF.

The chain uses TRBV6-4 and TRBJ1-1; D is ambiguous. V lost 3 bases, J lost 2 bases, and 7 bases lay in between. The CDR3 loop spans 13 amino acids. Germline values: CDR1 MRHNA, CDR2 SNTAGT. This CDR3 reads CASSESGNTEAFF. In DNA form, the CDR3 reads TGTGCCAGCAGTGAGTCGGGAAACACTGAAGCTTTCTTT.

The CDR3 DNA is TGTGCCAGCAGTGCCGGGGACTCAATATACAATGAGCAGTTCTTC. Its translation is CASSAGDSIYNEQFF. The chain carries TRBV2 and TRBJ2-1, with D possibly TRBD2 on 6 matching bases. The V end lost 4 bases, the J end lost 4 bases, and 14 bases lay between the germline ends. Germline CDR1 reads SNHLY; CDR2 reads FYNNEI. CDR3 length equals 15 residues.

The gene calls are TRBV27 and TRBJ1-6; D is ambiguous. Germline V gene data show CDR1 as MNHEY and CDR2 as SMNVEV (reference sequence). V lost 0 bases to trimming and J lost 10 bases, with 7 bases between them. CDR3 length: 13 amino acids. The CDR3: CASSLSPVSPLHF. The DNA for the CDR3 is TGTGCCAGCAGTTTATCCCCCGTATCACCCCTCCACTTT.

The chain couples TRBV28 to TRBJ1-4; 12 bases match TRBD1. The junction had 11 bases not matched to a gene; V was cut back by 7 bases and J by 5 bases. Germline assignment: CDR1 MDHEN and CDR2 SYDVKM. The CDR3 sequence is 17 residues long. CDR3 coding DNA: TGTGCCAGCATCAAACCCGGGACAGGGGGCCGGAATGAAAAACTGTTTTTT. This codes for CASIKPGTGGRNEKLFF.

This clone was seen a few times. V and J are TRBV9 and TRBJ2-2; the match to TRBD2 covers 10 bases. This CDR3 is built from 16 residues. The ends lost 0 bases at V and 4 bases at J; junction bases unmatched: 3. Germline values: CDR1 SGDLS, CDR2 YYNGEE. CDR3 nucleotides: TGTGCCAGCAGCGTAGAACTAGCGGGAACCACCGGGGAGCTGTTTTTT. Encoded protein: CASSVELAGTTGELFF.

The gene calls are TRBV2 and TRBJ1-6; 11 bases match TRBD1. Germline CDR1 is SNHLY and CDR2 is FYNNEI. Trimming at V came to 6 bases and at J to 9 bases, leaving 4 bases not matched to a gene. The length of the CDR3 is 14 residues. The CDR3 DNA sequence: TGTGCCAGCAGGGACAGGGGGCTTGGTTCACCCCTCCACTTT. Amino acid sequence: CASRDRGLGSPLHF.

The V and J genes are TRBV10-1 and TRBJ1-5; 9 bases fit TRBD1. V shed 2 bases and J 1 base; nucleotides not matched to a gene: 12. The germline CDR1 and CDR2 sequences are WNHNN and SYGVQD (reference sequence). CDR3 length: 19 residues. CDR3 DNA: TGCGCCAGCAGTGAGACCCGACAGGGGGTATGCGTGAGCAATCAGCCCCAGCATTTT. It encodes CASSETRQGVCVSNQPQHF.

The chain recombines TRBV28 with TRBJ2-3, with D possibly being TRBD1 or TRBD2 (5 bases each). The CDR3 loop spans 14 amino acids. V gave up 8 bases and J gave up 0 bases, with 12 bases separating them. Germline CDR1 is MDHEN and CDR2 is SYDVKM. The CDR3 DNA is TGTGCCAGCGGATTGGGGGATAGCACAGATACGCAGTATTTT. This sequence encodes CASGLGDSTDTQYF.

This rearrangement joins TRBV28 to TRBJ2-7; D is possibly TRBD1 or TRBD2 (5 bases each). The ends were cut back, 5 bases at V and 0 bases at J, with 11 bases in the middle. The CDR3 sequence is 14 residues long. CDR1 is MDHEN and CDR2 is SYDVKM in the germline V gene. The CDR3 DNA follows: TGTGCCAGCAGTCCCCGGGACCCCTCCTACGAGCAGTACTTC. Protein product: CASSPRDPSYEQYF.

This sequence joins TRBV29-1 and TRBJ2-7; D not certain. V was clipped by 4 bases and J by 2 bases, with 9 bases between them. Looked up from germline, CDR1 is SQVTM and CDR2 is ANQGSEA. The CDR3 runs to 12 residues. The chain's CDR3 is CSVVVSTYEQYF. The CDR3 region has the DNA TGCAGCGTTGTTGTCAGCACCTACGAGCAGTACTTC.

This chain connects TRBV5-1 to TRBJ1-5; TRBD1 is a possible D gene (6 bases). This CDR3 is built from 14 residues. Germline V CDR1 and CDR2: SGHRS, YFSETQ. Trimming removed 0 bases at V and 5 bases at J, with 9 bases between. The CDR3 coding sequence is TGCGCCAGCAGCTTGGGGGGGCCGGATCAGCCCCAGCATTTT. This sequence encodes CASSLGGPDQPQHF.

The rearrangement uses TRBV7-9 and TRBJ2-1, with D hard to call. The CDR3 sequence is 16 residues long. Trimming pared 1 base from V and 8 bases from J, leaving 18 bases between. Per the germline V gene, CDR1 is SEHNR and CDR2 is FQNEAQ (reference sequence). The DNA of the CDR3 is TGTGCCAGCAGCTTAGATCCCATAGGGATGTGGGATGAGCAGTTCTTC. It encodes CASSLDPIGMWDEQFF.

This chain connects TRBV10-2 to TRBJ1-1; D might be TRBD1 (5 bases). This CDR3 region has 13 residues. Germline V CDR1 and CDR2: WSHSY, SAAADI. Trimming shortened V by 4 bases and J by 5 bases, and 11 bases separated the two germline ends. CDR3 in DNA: TGCGCCAGCAGTGTTGGGGGAAGGACTGAAGCTTTCTTT. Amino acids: CASSVGGRTEAFF.

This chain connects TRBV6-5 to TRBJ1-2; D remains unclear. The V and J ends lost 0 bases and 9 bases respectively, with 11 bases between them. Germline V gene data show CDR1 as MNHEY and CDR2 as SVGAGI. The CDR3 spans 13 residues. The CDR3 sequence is CASSYSRRSRYTF. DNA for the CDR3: TGTGCCAGCAGTTACTCCCGGAGGTCACGCTACACCTTC.

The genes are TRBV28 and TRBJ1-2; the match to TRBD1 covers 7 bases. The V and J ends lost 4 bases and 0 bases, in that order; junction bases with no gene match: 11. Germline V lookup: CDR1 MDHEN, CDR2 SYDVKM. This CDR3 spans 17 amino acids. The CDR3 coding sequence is TGTGCCAGCAGTTCCCCCGGGACAGAGTTTCCTAACTATGGCTACACCTTC. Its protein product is CASSSPGTEFPNYGYTF.

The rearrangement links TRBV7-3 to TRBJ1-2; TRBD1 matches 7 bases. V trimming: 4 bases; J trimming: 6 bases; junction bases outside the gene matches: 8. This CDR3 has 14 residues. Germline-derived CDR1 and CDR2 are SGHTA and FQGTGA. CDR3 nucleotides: TGTGCCAGCAGCTCGACAGGGCCCGGGGATGGCTACACCTTC. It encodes CASSSTGPGDGYTF.

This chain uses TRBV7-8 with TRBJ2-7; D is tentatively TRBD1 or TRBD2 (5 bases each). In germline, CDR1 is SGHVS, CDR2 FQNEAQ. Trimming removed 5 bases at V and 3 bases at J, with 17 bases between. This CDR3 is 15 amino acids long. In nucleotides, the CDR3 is TGTGCCAGCAGCCCTGGGACCCTGAGGAACTACGAGCAGTACTTC. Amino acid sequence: CASSPGTLRNYEQYF. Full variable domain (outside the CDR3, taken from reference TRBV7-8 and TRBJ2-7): GAGVSQSPRYKVAKRGQDVALRCDPISGHVSLFWYQQALGQGPEFLTYFQNEAQLDKSGLPSDRFFAERPEGSVSTLKIQRTQQEDSAVYLCASSPGTLRNYEQYFGPGTRLTVT.

This CDR3 is CASSPASDEQYF. In DNA form, the CDR3 reads TGTGCCAGCAGCCCCGCTTCGGACGAGCAGTACTTC. The chain carries TRBV7-2 and TRBJ2-7, with D hard to call. Germline V gives CDR1 SGHTA, CDR2 FQGNSA. CDR3 length: 12 residues. V lost 5 bases and J lost 5, with 10 bases in between.

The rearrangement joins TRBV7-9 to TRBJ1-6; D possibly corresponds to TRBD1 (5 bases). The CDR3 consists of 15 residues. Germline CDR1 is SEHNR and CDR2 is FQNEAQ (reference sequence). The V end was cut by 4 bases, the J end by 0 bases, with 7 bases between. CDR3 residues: CASSSGSSYNSPLHF. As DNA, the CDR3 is TGTGCCAGCAGCTCAGGGAGCTCCTATAATTCACCCCTCCACTTT. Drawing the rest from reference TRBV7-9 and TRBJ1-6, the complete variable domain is DTGVSQNPRHKITKRGQNVTFRCDPISEHNRLYWYRQTLGQGPEFLTYFQNEAQLEKSRLLSDRFSAERPKGSFSTLEIQRTEQGDSAMYLCASSSGSSYNSPLHFGNGTRLTVT.

CDR3 in amino acids: CASSLKLAGGHNEQFF. CDR3 coding DNA: TGTGCCAGCAGTCTAAAACTAGCGGGGGGGCACAATGAGCAGTTCTTC. The chain has TRBV27 and TRBJ2-1; 13 nucleotides agree with TRBD2. The CDR3 length is 16 residues. Germline V lookup: CDR1 MNHEY, CDR2 SMNVEV (reference sequence). V lost 5 bases to trimming and J lost 5 bases; unmatched junction nucleotides: 6.

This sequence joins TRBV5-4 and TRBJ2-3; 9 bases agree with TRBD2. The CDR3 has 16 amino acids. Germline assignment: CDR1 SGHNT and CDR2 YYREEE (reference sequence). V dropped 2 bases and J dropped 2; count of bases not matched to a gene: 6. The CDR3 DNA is TGTGCCAGCAGCTTTGAGAAGCGGGAGGTCACAGATACGCAGTATTTT. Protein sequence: CASSFEKREVTDTQYF.

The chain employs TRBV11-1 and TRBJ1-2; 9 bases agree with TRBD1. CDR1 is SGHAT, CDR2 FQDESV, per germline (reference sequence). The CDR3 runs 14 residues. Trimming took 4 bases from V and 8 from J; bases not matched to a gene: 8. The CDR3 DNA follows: TGTGCCAGCAGCTCCACACAGGGGGCCGAGGGCTACACCTTC. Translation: CASSSTQGAEGYTF.

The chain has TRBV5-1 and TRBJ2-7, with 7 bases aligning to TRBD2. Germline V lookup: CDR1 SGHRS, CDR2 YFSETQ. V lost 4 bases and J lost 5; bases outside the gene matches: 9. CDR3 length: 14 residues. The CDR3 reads CASSPNFGGNEQYF. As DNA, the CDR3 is TGCGCCAGCAGCCCCAACTTCGGGGGGAACGAGCAGTACTTC. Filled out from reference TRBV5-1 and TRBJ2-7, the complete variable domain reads KAGVTQTPRYLIKTRGQQVTLSCSPISGHRSVSWYQQTPGQGLQFLFEYFSETQRNKGNFPGRFSGRQFSNSRSEMNVSTLELGDSALYLCASSPNFGGNEQYFGPGTRLTVT.

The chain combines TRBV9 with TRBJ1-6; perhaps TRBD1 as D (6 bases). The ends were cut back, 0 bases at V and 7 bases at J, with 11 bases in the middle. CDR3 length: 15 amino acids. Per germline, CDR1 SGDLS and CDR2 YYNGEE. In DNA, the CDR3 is TGTGCCAGCAGCGTAGAAGAGGGGACAAATTCACCCCTCCACTTT. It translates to CASSVEEGTNSPLHF.

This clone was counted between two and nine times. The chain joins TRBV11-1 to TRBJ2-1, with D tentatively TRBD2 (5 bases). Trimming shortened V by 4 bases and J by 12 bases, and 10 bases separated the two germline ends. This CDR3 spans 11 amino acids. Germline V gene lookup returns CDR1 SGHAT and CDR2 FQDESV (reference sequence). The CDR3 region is CASSSYRGQFF. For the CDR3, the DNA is TGTGCCAGCAGCTCATACCGGGGGCAGTTCTTC.

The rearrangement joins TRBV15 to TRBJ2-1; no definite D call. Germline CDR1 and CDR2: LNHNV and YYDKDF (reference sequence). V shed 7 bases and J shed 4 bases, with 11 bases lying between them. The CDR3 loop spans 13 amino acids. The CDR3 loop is CATTQGSYNEQFF. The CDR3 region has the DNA TGTGCCACCACCCAAGGAAGTTACAATGAGCAGTTCTTC.

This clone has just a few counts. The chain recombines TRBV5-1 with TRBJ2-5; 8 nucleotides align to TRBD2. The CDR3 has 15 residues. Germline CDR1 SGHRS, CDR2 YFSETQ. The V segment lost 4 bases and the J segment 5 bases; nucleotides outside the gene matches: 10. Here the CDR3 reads CASSPWAGGRETQYF. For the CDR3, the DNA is TGCGCCAGCAGCCCTTGGGCGGGAGGACGGGAGACCCAGTACTTC.